These 8 T cell receptor beta chains were all obtained from the same sample, sequenced in a study of T cells after yellow fever vaccination. TCRdb passed the 5' RACE reads through MiXCR, listing each CDR3 protein once. This table holds a few hundred thousand distinct CDR3 sequences, 7.5% to 9.5% found once. Sequenced here: CD4+ T cells sorted from PBMCs, sampled 5 days after the yellow fever booster vaccination. The receptors here all came from a young man who received the YFV17D yellow fever vaccine.

This clonotype was seen repeatedly, ten times or more. V is TRBV12-3 or TRBV12-4 and J is TRBJ2-1, with TRBD1 matching over 8 bases. This CDR3 contains 15 residues. V shed 7 bases, J shed 6 bases, and the junction held 11 bases outside the gene matches. CDR3 in DNA: TGTGCCAGCACTCGGCTCCGGACAGGGCTCAATGAGCAGTTCTTC. Translated, it gives CASTRLRTGLNEQFF.

This clonotype occurred a few times. The chain carries TRBV7-2 and TRBJ1-5, with 7 bases that match TRBD1. Germline CDR1 reads SGHTA; CDR2 reads FQGNSA. The V segment lost 2 bases and the J segment 3 bases; nucleotides outside the gene matches: 4. This CDR3 is 15 amino acids long. In DNA form, the CDR3 reads TGTGCCAGCAGCTTATGGGGACAGTCCAATCAGCCCCAGCATTTT. Protein product: CASSLWGQSNQPQHF.

The chain employs TRBV12-5 and TRBJ2-7, with D hard to call. The V end was cut by 5 bases, the J end by 5 bases, with 13 bases between. The germline V gene has CDR1 LGHNT and CDR2 FRNRAP. The length of the CDR3 is 13 residues. In DNA form, the CDR3 reads TGTGCTAGTGGTCCCAGGACGGGCGACGAGCAGTACTTC. This translates into CASGPRTGDEQYF. Using reference TRBV12-5 and TRBJ2-7 for the parts outside the CDR3, the full variable domain is DARVTQTPRHKVTEMGQEVTMRCQPILGHNTVFWYRQTMMQGLELLAYFRNRAPLDDSGMPKDRFSAEMPDATLATLKIQPSEPRDSAVYFCASGPRTGDEQYFGPGTRLTVT.

V usage is TRBV23-1 and J usage is TRBJ1-1; D may be TRBD1 (5 bases). TRBV23-1 is an open reading frame whose function is uncertain. V was cut by 8 bases and J by 1 base, with 14 bases left in between. The CDR3 runs to 14 residues. The CDR3 nucleotides read TGCGCCAGCCACCGACCGGACAAGAACACTGAAGCTTTCTTT. It is translated as CASHRPDKNTEAFF.

The chain recombines TRBV29-1 with TRBJ2-2, with D maybe TRBD2 (5 bases). V lost 4 bases to trimming and J lost 2 bases, with 8 bases between them. This CDR3 comprises 13 residues. From germline, CDR1 is SQVTM and CDR2 ANQGSEA. CDR3 sequence reads: CSVGAVNTGELFF. DNA of the CDR3: TGCAGCGTTGGAGCGGTTAACACCGGGGAGCTGTTTTTT.

This clonotype turned up a few times. The rearrangement joins TRBV9 to TRBJ2-7; possible D gene TRBD1, 6 bases. CDR1 and CDR2 from the germline V gene are SGDLS and YYNGEE. Trimming removed 0 bases at V and 3 bases at J, with 10 bases between. The CDR3 length is 14 residues. The CDR3 nucleotides read TGTGCCAGCAGCGTAGGGGACAAAAACTACGAGCAGTACTTC. It codes for CASSVGDKNYEQYF.

This clonotype came up a few times. The chain has TRBV19 and TRBJ1-5; TRBD1 aligns across 10 bases. The length of the CDR3 is 15 residues. Germline V lookup: CDR1 LNHDA, CDR2 SQIVND (reference sequence). V lost 5 bases, J lost 5 bases, and 6 bases stayed unmatched. CDR3 nucleotides: TGTGCCAGTAGTCCTATGGACAGGGGGGATCAGCCCCAGCATTTT. As protein: CASSPMDRGDQPQHF.

CDR3 DNA: TGTGCCAGCAGCTTGGCCCCGGGACAGGTCTCCTACGAGCAGTACTTC. Encoded protein: CASSLAPGQVSYEQYF. This chain uses TRBV5-5 with TRBJ2-7, with 8 bases identical to TRBD1. Germline values: CDR1 SGHKS, CDR2 YYEKEE (reference sequence). The CDR3 covers 16 residues. V shed 0 bases, J shed 0 bases, and the junction held 5 bases outside the gene matches. Using reference TRBV5-5 and TRBJ2-7 for the parts outside the CDR3, the full variable domain is DAGVTQSPTHLIKTRGQQVTLRCSPISGHKSVSWYQQVLGQGPQFIFQYYEKEERGRGNFPDRFSARQFPNYSSELNVNALLLGDSALYLCASSLAPGQVSYEQYFGPGTRLTVT.